Each of the 8 T cell receptor beta chains below was sequenced from the same sample in a study of T-cell reconstitution after alpha-beta-depleted transplantation in children (TCRdb year 2016). The sample's treatment or condition label is to be understood as: allogeneic hematopoietic cell transplantation with graft depleted of TCRalphabeta T cells and CD19 B cells. The library was made by PCR. The listed sequencing device is Illumina HiSeq 2500. Molecular barcoding was employed in the preparation of TCR libraries, with unique molecular identifiers being used to normalize TCRbeta repertoire quantification. The public reads were reanalyzed by TCRdb: fastp trimming at Q25, MiXCR alignment, in-frame beta chains only. When rows share a CDR3 protein, they turn into one entry using the most common DNA and genes. The sample table holds some 310,000 distinct CDR3 sequences, of which approximately 20% were seen once. Approximately 11% of the sample is taken by the ten largest.

Specimen: PBMCs, mostly from graft donor cells, collected 180 days after TCRalphabeta/CD19-depleted stem cell transplant. The receptors were sampled from a male patient between 5 and 17 years old who had a stem cell transplant for acute lymphoblastic leukemia, so the T cells may come from the graft donor.

This clonotype was observed a few times. CDR3 residues: CASTYDTGGWNGYTF. In DNA, the CDR3 is TGTGCCAGCACTTATGATACAGGGGGTTGGAATGGCTACACCTTC. The V gene is TRBV9, the J gene TRBJ1-2; TRBD1 matches 8 bases. The CDR3 contains 15 residues. V gave up 6 bases and J gave up 6 bases; unmatched junction bases: 13. From germline, CDR1 is SGDLS and CDR2 YYNGEE.

In its sample, this clonotype was seen a few times. The chain recombines TRBV7-9 with TRBJ1-2, with D perhaps TRBD1 (6 bases). This CDR3 spans 14 amino acids. With 1 base removed from V and 4 bases from J, the gap between germline ends came to 10 bases. Germline CDR1 reads SEHNR; CDR2 reads FQNEAQ (reference sequence). CDR3 residues: CASSLVGRGYGYTF. The CDR3 DNA sequence: TGTGCCAGCAGCTTAGTGGGCAGGGGCTATGGCTACACCTTC.

The genes are TRBV5-1 and TRBJ2-2; D is undetermined. Trimming left V 4 bases short and J 4 bases short, with 14 bases between. Germline lookup yields CDR1 SGHRS and CDR2 YFSETQ. This CDR3 is built from 15 residues. DNA for the CDR3: TGCGCCAGCAGCGGTGCTCCCCTGGGCACCGGGGAGCTGTTTTTT. Translation gives CASSGAPLGTGELFF.

V gene TRBV5-1 combines with J gene TRBJ2-2; D is undetermined. The CDR3 length is 13 residues. V was clipped by 2 bases and J by 4 bases, with 6 bases between them. Germline CDR1 is SGHRS and CDR2 is YFSETQ. This chain's CDR3 is CASSLDPTGELFF. CDR3 coding DNA: TGCGCCAGCAGCTTAGATCCCACCGGGGAGCTGTTTTTT. Using reference TRBV5-1 and TRBJ2-2 for the parts outside the CDR3, the full variable domain is KAGVTQTPRYLIKTRGQQVTLSCSPISGHRSVSWYQQTPGQGLQFLFEYFSETQRNKGNFPGRFSGRQFSNSRSEMNVSTLELGDSALYLCASSLDPTGELFFGEGSRLTVL.

This chain uses TRBV5-1 with TRBJ2-1; 7 bases agree with TRBD2. V shed 1 base, J shed 2 bases, and the junction held 3 bases outside the gene matches. The CDR3 contains 15 residues. Germline V gene data show CDR1 as SGHRS and CDR2 as YFSETQ. The CDR3 reads CASSLRGTTYNEQFF. Here the CDR3 DNA reads TGCGCCAGCAGCTTGAGAGGGACTACCTACAATGAGCAGTTCTTC. The full variable domain, its missing parts supplied by reference TRBV5-1 and TRBJ2-1, is KAGVTQTPRYLIKTRGQQVTLSCSPISGHRSVSWYQQTPGQGLQFLFEYFSETQRNKGNFPGRFSGRQFSNSRSEMNVSTLELGDSALYLCASSLRGTTYNEQFFGPGTRLTVL.

The V call is TRBV11-2, the J call TRBJ2-7, with 11 bases lining up with TRBD2. This CDR3 comprises 18 residues. CDR1 and CDR2 (germline): SGHAT, FQNNGV. V lost 1 base to trimming and J lost 0 bases; unmatched junction nucleotides: 8. Here the CDR3 reads CASSLVGLAARSSYEQYF. CDR3 in DNA: TGTGCCAGCAGCTTAGTGGGACTAGCGGCCCGAAGCTCCTACGAGCAGTACTTC.

The CDR3 reads CASSERLAVDNEQFF. Written as DNA, the CDR3 is TGCGCCAGCAGTGAGCGGCTAGCGGTAGACAATGAGCAGTTCTTC. The chain joins TRBV10-1 to TRBJ2-1; TRBD2 matches 7 bases. CDR1 WNHNN and CDR2 SYGVQD come from the germline V gene (reference sequence). The CDR3 is made up of 15 amino acids. The V gene end was trimmed by 2 bases and the J gene end by 5 bases; junction bases not matched to a gene: 6.

This clonotype was counted only a few times. The rearrangement uses TRBV28 and TRBJ2-1; 8 bases are shared with TRBD2. V lost 1 base, J lost 0 bases, and 5 bases stayed unmatched. The germline gives CDR1 MDHEN, CDR2 SYDVKM. The CDR3 has 17 amino acids. The DNA for the CDR3 is TGTGCCAGCAGTTTATACTTAGCGGGGAGCTCCTACAATGAGCAGTTCTTC. This gives the protein CASSLYLAGSSYNEQFF.